The 21 T cell receptor beta chains below all came from one sample that was sequenced in a study of T cell changes during pregnancy in multiple sclerosis. Measured with immunoSEQ multiplex PCR; TCRdb has only the in-frame clones, and not every one. This sample yields 55,000 to 65,000 clones, of which roughly nine tenths are seen a single time; approximately 3% belongs to the top ten. The specimen was peripheral blood, collected in the first trimester of pregnancy. Receptors originate from a female donor in good health, enrolled as a control in a pregnancy study.

The chain is built from TRBV12-5 and TRBJ1-1; D ambiguous. Trimming stripped 0 bases from V and 5 bases from J, with 7 bases between. Germline CDR1 LGHNT, CDR2 FRNRAP. This CDR3 spans 13 amino acids. CDR3 amino acids: CASGLVTGTEAFF. The CDR3 DNA follows: TGTGCTAGTGGTTTGGTAACGGGGACTGAAGCTTTCTTT.

The rearrangement joins TRBV28 to TRBJ2-7, with TRBD1 matching 8 bases. The length of the CDR3 is 15 residues. V dropped 4 bases and J dropped 5; count of bases not matched to a gene: 10. Germline assignment: CDR1 MDHEN and CDR2 SYDVKM. The CDR3 DNA sequence: TGTGCCAGCAGTTCCTGGACAGGGCAGAGGGACGAGCAGTACTTC. Its protein is CASSSWTGQRDEQYF.

The chain couples TRBV6-5 to TRBJ1-1; 10 bases align to TRBD1. CDR3 length: 15 residues. Trimming removed 6 bases from V and 8 bases from J; junction bases left unmatched: 12. Per germline, CDR1 MNHEY and CDR2 SVGAGI. The CDR3 spells CASRPDGTGEFEAFF. The CDR3 coding sequence is TGTGCCAGCAGACCTGACGGGACAGGGGAATTCGAAGCTTTCTTT.

This clone was counted a single time. This rearrangement joins TRBV4-3 to TRBJ1-5; 7 nucleotides match TRBD1. Germline V CDR1 and CDR2: LGHNA, YSLEER. The CDR3 length is 15 residues. The V and J ends lost 0 bases and 6 bases, in that order; junction bases with no gene match: 5. This CDR3 is CASSQDQGGGQPQHF. CDR3 in DNA: TGCGCCAGCAGCCAAGATCAAGGGGGCGGTCAGCCCCAGCATTTT.

CDR3 nucleotides: TGTGCCAGCAGTTTACGACAGTGGGATCAGCCCCAGCATTTT. Protein sequence: CASSLRQWDQPQHF. V usage is TRBV28 and J usage is TRBJ1-5; a possible D gene is TRBD1 (5 bases). This CDR3 is built from 14 residues. Germline CDR1 and CDR2: MDHEN and SYDVKM. The V end was cut by 2 bases, the J end by 5 bases, with 10 bases between.

The gene calls are TRBV30 and TRBJ2-1, with D maybe TRBD2 (5 bases). V was shortened by 4 bases and J by 0 bases, with 13 bases between the two germline ends. This CDR3 contains 15 residues. Germline loops: CDR1 GTSNPN, CDR2 SVGIG (reference sequence). DNA of the CDR3: TGTGCCTGGAAAGGACTTCTTGGCTCCTACAATGAGCAGTTCTTC. Encoded protein: CAWKGLLGSYNEQFF.

The CDR3 DNA reads as TGTGCCAGCAGTGAAATGCGAAGCAGGCTCGAGCAGTACTTC. Translated, it gives CASSEMRSRLEQYF. This sequence joins TRBV2 and TRBJ2-7; D is unclear. The CDR3 is 14 amino acids. V was cut by 2 bases and J by 6 bases, with 14 bases left in between. Germline lookup yields CDR1 SNHLY and CDR2 FYNNEI. Complete variable domain (other parts from reference TRBV2 and TRBJ2-7): EPEVTQTPSHQVTQMGQEVILRCVPISNHLYFYWYRQILGQKVEFLVSFYNNEISEKSEIFDDQFSVERPDGSNFTLKIRSTKLEDSAMYFCASSEMRSRLEQYFGPGTRLTVT.

The rearrangement links TRBV2 to TRBJ1-5, with D possibly being TRBD1 (5 bases). CDR1 and CDR2 (germline): SNHLY, FYNNEI. The CDR3 loop spans 14 amino acids. Trimming cost V 8 bases and J 4 bases, with 15 bases left between them. The DNA of the CDR3 is TGTGCCAGCGGGAGGAGACAGCCAAATCAGCCCCAGCATTTT. Translation: CASGRRQPNQPQHF.

The gene calls are TRBV20-1 and TRBJ2-7; D is perhaps TRBD2 (6 bases). The CDR3 is 11 amino acids. The germline gives CDR1 DFQATT, CDR2 SNEGSKA (reference sequence). CDR3 in DNA: TGCAAAGGACTAACCTTCTACGAGCAGTACTTC. Translation: CKGLTFYEQYF.

The gene calls are TRBV30 and TRBJ2-1; D is perhaps TRBD2 (5 bases). The V gene lost 3 bases and the J gene lost 0 bases, with 9 bases spanning the gap. CDR1 is GTSNPN, CDR2 SVGIG, per germline (reference sequence). The CDR3 has 14 residues. This CDR3 is CAWSSSVSYNEQFF. The CDR3 DNA is TGTGCCTGGAGCAGTAGCGTCTCCTACAATGAGCAGTTCTTC. The whole variable domain, filled in from reference TRBV30 and TRBJ2-1, reads SQTIHQWPATLVQPVGSPLSLECTVEGTSNPNLYWYRQAAGRGLQLLFYSVGIGQISSEVPQNLSASRPQDRQFILSSKKLLLSDSGFYLCAWSSSVSYNEQFFGPGTRLTVL.

The chain carries TRBV30 and TRBJ1-1; 8 nucleotides match TRBD1. Trimming at V came to 2 bases and at J to 5 bases, leaving 10 bases not matched to a gene. The CDR3 length is 15 residues. CDR1 and CDR2 (germline): GTSNPN, SVGIG (reference sequence). CDR3 sequence: CAWSTGGFLGTEAFF. The DNA of the CDR3 is TGTGCCTGGAGTACAGGGGGTTTCTTAGGAACTGAAGCTTTCTTT.

The chain employs TRBV28 and TRBJ1-2; 7 nucleotides match TRBD1. The CDR3 covers 15 residues. The germline V gene has CDR1 MDHEN and CDR2 SYDVKM. Unmatched junction bases numbered 9, after V lost 4 bases and J lost 4 bases. The CDR3: CASSSAGQQFYGYTF. The CDR3, as DNA: TGTGCCAGCAGTTCCGCGGGACAGCAATTCTATGGCTACACCTTC.

The chain has TRBV18 and TRBJ1-1; D may be TRBD1 (5 bases). CDR1 is KGHSH, CDR2 LQKENI, per germline. V lost 3 bases to trimming and J lost 3 bases, with 8 bases between them. The CDR3 consists of 13 residues. DNA of the CDR3: TGTGCCAGCTCACCGGACATTTACACTGAAGCTTTCTTT. Residues: CASSPDIYTEAFF.

The chain links TRBV2 to TRBJ1-2; D may be TRBD1 (6 bases). The CDR3 sequence is 11 residues long. Germline lookup yields CDR1 SNHLY and CDR2 FYNNEI. The germline V and J ends were trimmed by 5 bases and 8 bases, with 9 bases remaining between them. DNA of the CDR3: TGTGCCAGCAGTTGGGACAAGGGCTACACCTTC. Its translation is CASSWDKGYTF.

This sequence joins TRBV13 and TRBJ2-5; a weak D match, TRBD1 (6 bases). Looked up from germline, CDR1 is PRHDT and CDR2 is FYEKMQ (reference sequence). V dropped 7 bases and J dropped 5 bases, with 20 bases sitting between them. This CDR3 is 15 amino acids long. The CDR3 loop is CASTNRVGARETQYF. As DNA, the CDR3 is TGTGCCAGCACCAACAGGGTGGGAGCAAGGGAGACCCAGTACTTC.

As DNA, the CDR3 is TGTGCCAGCAGCTTGGCAGCGATTAGCACAGATACGCAGTATTTT. Its translation: CASSLAAISTDTQYF. The V and J genes are TRBV5-4 and TRBJ2-3, with D uncertain. The CDR3 runs to 15 residues. CDR1 is SGHNT and CDR2 is YYREEE in the germline V gene (reference sequence). V lost 0 bases, J lost 0 bases, and 8 bases lay in between.

The chain links TRBV29-1 to TRBJ1-1, with D perhaps matching TRBD1 (5 bases). The CDR3 has 14 residues. V gave up 5 bases and J gave up 1 base, with 14 bases separating them. Germline V lookup: CDR1 SQVTM, CDR2 ANQGSEA. CDR3 in DNA: TGCAGCGTTACGCGGGGCGGTCCGAACACTGAAGCTTTCTTT. This sequence encodes CSVTRGGPNTEAFF.

Only a few counts were recorded for this clone. CDR3 sequence: CASSQVTSGVNNEQFF. CDR3 nucleotides: TGCGCCAGCAGCCAAGTGACTAGCGGGGTTAACAATGAGCAGTTCTTC. The J gene is TRBJ2-1, the V gene TRBV4-1, with 11 bases lining up with TRBD2. The CDR3 consists of 16 residues. V shed 1 base and J 5 bases; nucleotides not matched to a gene: 4. Germline V gene data show CDR1 as MGHRA and CDR2 as YSYEKL.

The V call is TRBV4-2, the J call TRBJ2-5, with 8 positions matching TRBD2. This CDR3 has 16 amino acids. Germline V gives CDR1 LGHNA, CDR2 YNFKEQ. Trimming took 4 bases from V and 5 from J; bases not matched to a gene: 12. CDR3 sequence: CASSPGGAGATETQYF. CDR3 in DNA: TGTGCCAGCAGCCCTGGGGGAGCGGGGGCAACCGAGACCCAGTACTTC.

The J gene is TRBJ1-4, the V gene TRBV19; 7 nucleotides agree with TRBD1. The J segment lost 10 bases and the V segment lost 2 bases, leaving 10 bases of the junction unmatched. The CDR3 is made up of 15 amino acids. Germline loops: CDR1 LNHDA, CDR2 SQIVND (reference sequence). CDR3 loop: CASSIKGADEGKLFF. Written as DNA, the CDR3 is TGTGCCAGTAGTATAAAGGGGGCGGATGAAGGAAAACTGTTTTTT.

This clone has just one count. This chain joins TRBV18 and TRBJ2-5; D gene uncertain. The CDR3 has 14 amino acids. V was clipped by 3 bases and J by 4 bases, with 12 bases between them. Germline-derived CDR1 and CDR2 are KGHSH and LQKENI. CDR3 residues: CASSPGVPGETQYF. CDR3 in DNA: TGTGCCAGCTCACCGGGTGTTCCGGGAGAGACCCAGTACTTC. The full variable domain, rest sourced from reference TRBV18 and TRBJ2-5, is NAGVMQNPRHLVRRRGQEARLRCSPMKGHSHVYWYRQLPEEGLKFMVYLQKENIIDESGMPKERFSAEFPKEGPSILRIQQVVRGDSAAYFCASSPGVPGETQYFGPGTRLLVL.